These T cell receptor beta chains were read from a single sample in a study of blood T cell repertoires in COVID-19. Clones were read by immunoSEQ multiplex PCR, and TCRdb kept only the in-frame ones, dropping some. The profile shows approximately 84,000 clones, 75% to 85% of them singletons. Sequences were obtained from peripheral blood. These TCRs come from a woman aged 80 or older with acute or convalescent COVID-19. CDR3s include the opening cysteine and the closing phenylalanine or tryptophan. The order of the fields is J gene, clone size, CDR3 length, V gene, D gene, CDR3 protein, CDR3 DNA. The D gene is left open where the match is weak. Size is omitted from some rows. Given values are once, few, many or a class for expanded clones.

>TRBJ2-7|.|14|TRBV3-1/TRBV3-2|.
CASSQGGGAYEQYF
TGTGCCAGCAGCCAAGGGGGGGGCGCGTACGAGCAGTACTTC
>TRBJ1-3|once|14|TRBV7-9|.
CASSSRGSGNTIYF
TGTGCCAGCAGCTCTCGGGGATCTGGAAACACCATATATTTT
>TRBJ2-1|.|17|TRBV5-4|TRBD2
CASSLVRLAEEYNEQFF
TGTGCCAGCAGCTTGGTTCGACTAGCGGAGGAGTACAATGAGCAGTTCTTC
>TRBJ2-1|.|15|TRBV9|.
CASSDAGTHYNEQFF
TGTGCCAGCAGCGACGCCGGGACTCACTACAATGAGCAGTTCTTC
>TRBJ1-1|.|14|TRBV28|.
CASSFGGGRTEAFF
TGTGCCAGCAGTTTCGGCGGGGGGCGAACTGAAGCTTTCTTT
>TRBJ2-3|.|15|TRBV7-2|.
CASTPTLRDTDTQYF
TGTGCCAGCACCCCGACCCTCCGGGATACAGATACGCAGTATTTT
>TRBJ2-7|.|13|TRBV6-5|.
CASSYSFPDEQYF
TGTGCCAGCAGTTACTCGTTCCCCGACGAGCAGTACTTC
>TRBJ1-1|once|12|TRBV7-9|.
CASSPRDTEAFF
TGTGCCAGCAGTCCCCGGGACACTGAAGCTTTCTTT
>TRBJ2-7|.|16|TRBV7-2|TRBD1
CASSLGGTGVPNEQYF
TGTGCCAGCAGCTTAGGGGGGACAGGGGTTCCCAACGAGCAGTACTTC
>TRBJ2-7|.|15|TRBV5-1|TRBD2
CASSPLASGVYEQYF
TGCGCCAGCAGCCCCTTGGCTAGCGGTGTCTACGAGCAGTACTTC
>TRBJ2-1|.|15|TRBV10-3|TRBD2
CAIRPGLAGVNEQFF
TGTGCCATCAGGCCCGGGCTAGCGGGAGTGAATGAGCAGTTCTTC
>TRBJ1-6|.|14|TRBV18|.
CASSLRGETSPLHF
TGTGCCAGCTCACTGCGGGGTGAGACTTCACCCCTCCACTTT
>TRBJ2-3|.|15|TRBV3-1/TRBV3-2|.
CASSQRLSLTDTQYF
TGTGCCAGCAGCCAACGACTATCCCTCACAGATACGCAGTATTTT
>TRBJ2-1|.|13|TRBV5-8|TRBD1
CAKYRDRGYEQFF
TGTGCCAAATACCGGGACAGGGGGTATGAGCAGTTCTTC
>TRBJ1-5|.|16|TRBV27|TRBD1
CASGPWGTGGNQPQHF
TGTGCCAGTGGGCCGTGGGGGACAGGGGGTAATCAGCCCCAGCATTTT
>TRBJ2-3|.|16|TRBV19|TRBD1
CASSIPWTGGTDTQYF
TGTGCCAGTAGTATACCATGGACAGGGGGGACAGATACGCAGTATTTT
>TRBJ2-5|few|14|TRBV5-1|TRBD1
CASGQGAIGETQYF
TGCGCCAGCGGACAGGGGGCGATTGGAGAGACCCAGTACTTC
>TRBJ1-2|.|14|TRBV6-6|.
CASSYSDGSGGYTF
TGTGCCAGCAGTTACTCCGACGGATCCGGGGGCTACACCTTC
>TRBJ1-1|few|14|TRBV11-2|.
CASSPWQGRTEAFF
TGTGCCAGCAGCCCCTGGCAGGGGCGTACTGAAGCTTTCTTT
>TRBJ2-3|.|16|TRBV3-1/TRBV3-2|TRBD2
CASSQVSGGSTDTQYF
TGTGCCAGCAGCCAAGTGTCGGGAGGGAGCACAGATACGCAGTATTTT
>TRBJ2-2|once|16|TRBV5-4|TRBD2
CASSSGGLSGGGELFF
TGTGCCAGCAGCTCGGGAGGACTGTCAGGTGGCGGGGAGCTGTTTTTT
>TRBJ2-3|few|14|TRBV9|.
CASSAPYATDTQYF
TGTGCCAGCAGCGCCCCCTACGCCACAGATACGCAGTATTTT
>TRBJ2-7|.|14|TRBV6-2/TRBV6-3|.
CASSYGQSLNEQYF
TGTGCCAGCAGTTACGGGCAGTCCCTCAACGAGCAGTACTTC
>TRBJ2-1|.|16|TRBV7-9|TRBD2
CASSILWAGGDNEQFF
TGTGCCAGCAGTATCCTATGGGCGGGAGGTGACAATGAGCAGTTCTTC
>TRBJ2-2|.|15|TRBV2|TRBD1
CASSDQTGRPGELFF
TGTGCCAGCAGCGATCAGACAGGGCGTCCCGGGGAGCTGTTTTTT
>TRBJ2-5|.|15|TRBV2|TRBD2
CASRATLAGGETQYF
TGTGCCAGCAGGGCAACTTTAGCGGGAGGAGAGACCCAGTACTTC
>TRBJ1-2|.|14|TRBV7-9|TRBD1
CASSLNTGGYGYTF
TGTGCCAGCAGCTTAAATACAGGGGGCTATGGCTACACCTTC
>TRBJ1-2|.|13|TRBV28|.
CASSTTENYGYTF
TGTGCCAGCAGTACGACAGAAAACTATGGCTACACCTTC
>TRBJ2-1|.|15|TRBV18|TRBD1
CASSKGQGSNNEQFF
TGTGCCAGCTCAAAGGGACAGGGAAGTAACAATGAGCAGTTCTTC
>TRBJ2-1|.|15|TRBV6-5|TRBD1
CASRATGGSYNEQFF
TGTGCCAGCCGCGCGACAGGGGGCTCCTACAATGAGCAGTTCTTC
>TRBJ2-5|.|13|TRBV6-5|TRBD2
CASSFSGKETQYF
TGTGCCAGCAGCTTCAGCGGGAAAGAGACCCAGTACTTC
>TRBJ2-3|once|18|TRBV7-2|.
CASSLVAGGPGGTDTQYF
TGTGCCAGCAGCTTAGTCGCGGGCGGGCCGGGGGGCACAGATACGCAGTATTTT
>TRBJ1-5|.|15|TRBV3-1/TRBV3-2|.
CVSSQDRNGFQPQHF
TGTGTCAGCAGCCAGGACAGAAATGGGTTTCAGCCCCAGCATTTT
>TRBJ1-1|.|13|TRBV4-1|.
CASSQGSYTEAFF
TGCGCCAGCAGCCAAGGGAGCTACACTGAAGCTTTCTTT
>TRBJ2-7|few|13|TRBV5-1|.
CASSLRSSYEQYF
TGCGCCAGCAGCTTGCGGAGCTCCTACGAGCAGTACTTC
>TRBJ2-7|.|15|TRBV6-5|.
CASSYSSLGGYEQYF
TGTGCCAGCAGTTACTCGTCCCTCGGGGGCTACGAGCAGTACTTC
>TRBJ2-3|.|15|TRBV10-3|TRBD1
CAIRATGVSTDTQYF
TGTGCCATCAGGGCTACAGGGGTTAGCACAGATACGCAGTATTTT
>TRBJ2-7|.|15|TRBV24-1|TRBD1
CASHSTGQFTYEQYF
TGTGCCTCACACTCGACGGGACAGTTCACTTACGAGCAGTACTTC
>TRBJ2-3|.|16|TRBV7-2|.
CASSLVGGTSTDTQYF
TGTGCCAGCAGCTTAGTCGGCGGGACTAGCACAGATACGCAGTATTTT
>TRBJ1-5|once|15|TRBV2|.
CASSEQGWGNQPQHF
TGTGCCAGCAGTGAGCAGGGCTGGGGCAATCAGCCCCAGCATTTT
>TRBJ2-3|.|14|TRBV27|.
CASRLGQFGYTQYF
TGTGCCAGCAGATTAGGACAATTCGGGTATACGCAGTATTTT
>TRBJ2-1|.|16|TRBV24-1|.
CATKLTGTRGDNEQFF
TGTGCCACCAAACTTACCGGGACCAGGGGTGACAATGAGCAGTTCTTC
>TRBJ2-7|.|17|TRBV28|TRBD2
CASSLLNGRGGTYEQYF
TGTGCCAGCAGTTTACTCAACGGGAGGGGGGGGACCTACGAGCAGTACTTC
>TRBJ1-1|.|14|TRBV14|.
CASSPLLTRTEAFF
TGTGCCAGCAGCCCCCTCCTCACGCGAACTGAAGCTTTCTTT
>TRBJ2-2|.|17|TRBV18|.
CASSPPIAGRYTGELFF
TGTGCCAGCTCACCACCTATCGCGGGACGCTACACCGGGGAGCTGTTTTTT
>TRBJ2-2|.|17|TRBV5-1|TRBD1
CASSSSGQGGNTGELFF
TGCGCCAGCAGCAGCTCGGGACAGGGTGGTAACACCGGGGAGCTGTTTTTT
>TRBJ2-1|.|16|TRBV9|TRBD2
CASSLRTSGRENEQFF
TGTGCCAGCAGCCTTAGGACTAGCGGGAGGGAAAATGAGCAGTTCTTC
>TRBJ1-1|few|15|TRBV4-3|.
CASSQDFWQGSEAFF
TGCGCCAGCAGCCAAGATTTCTGGCAGGGCAGTGAAGCTTTCTTT
>TRBJ2-7|.|15|TRBV30|.
CAWSHPGTPTYEQYF
TGTGCCTGGAGTCACCCCGGGACTCCGACCTACGAGCAGTACTTC
>TRBJ2-3|.|15|TRBV11-2|TRBD2
CASSPGLEVSDTQYF
TGTGCCAGCAGCCCGGGACTAGAGGTCTCAGATACGCAGTATTTT
>TRBJ1-5|.|16|TRBV19|.
CASSIQGTHSNQPQHF
TGTGCCAGTAGTATCCAGGGCACCCATAGCAATCAGCCCCAGCATTTT
>TRBJ2-7|.|15|TRBV11-2|.
CASSLMAGESGEQYF
TGTGCCAGCAGCTTAATGGCAGGGGAATCGGGCGAGCAGTACTTC
>TRBJ2-3|once|16|TRBV24-1|TRBD2
CATSDLKLAGVDTQYF
TGTGCCACCAGTGATTTGAAACTAGCGGGAGTAGATACGCAGTATTTT
>TRBJ2-7|.|15|TRBV18|.
CASSRNSVEPYEQYF
TGTGCCAGCTCCCGTAATAGCGTGGAACCCTACGAGCAGTACTTC
>TRBJ2-7|.|16|TRBV18|TRBD1
CASSPPGTGGSYEQYF
TGTGCCAGCTCACCTCCCGGGACAGGGGGCTCCTACGAGCAGTACTTC
>TRBJ2-2|.|13|TRBV2|.
CASKDSWTGELFF
TGTGCCAGCAAAGATAGCTGGACCGGGGAGCTGTTTTTT
>TRBJ1-3|once|15|TRBV6-5|TRBD1
CASGEGAPPGNTIYF
TGTGCCAGCGGAGAGGGGGCCCCCCCTGGAAACACCATATATTTT
>TRBJ2-1|.|13|TRBV12-3/TRBV12-4|.
CASSRVGANEQFF
TGTGCCAGCAGCCGGGTTGGGGCCAATGAGCAGTTCTTC